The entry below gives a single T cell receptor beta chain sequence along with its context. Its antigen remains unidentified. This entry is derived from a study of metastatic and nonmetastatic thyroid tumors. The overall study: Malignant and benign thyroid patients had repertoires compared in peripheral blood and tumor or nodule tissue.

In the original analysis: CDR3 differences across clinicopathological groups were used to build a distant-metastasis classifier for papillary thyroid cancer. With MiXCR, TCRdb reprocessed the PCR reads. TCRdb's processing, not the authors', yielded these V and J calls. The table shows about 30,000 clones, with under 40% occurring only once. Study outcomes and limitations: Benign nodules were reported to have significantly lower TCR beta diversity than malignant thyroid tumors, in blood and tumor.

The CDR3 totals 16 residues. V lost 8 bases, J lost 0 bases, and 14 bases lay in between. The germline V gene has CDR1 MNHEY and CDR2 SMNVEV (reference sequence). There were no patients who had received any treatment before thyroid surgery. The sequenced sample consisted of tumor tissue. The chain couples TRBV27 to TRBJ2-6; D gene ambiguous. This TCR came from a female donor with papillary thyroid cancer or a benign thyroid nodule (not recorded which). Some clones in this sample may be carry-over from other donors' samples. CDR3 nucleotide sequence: TGTGCCAGCGGCCGATCCTCGAACTCTGGGGCCAACGTCCTGACTTTC. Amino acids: CASGRSSNSGANVLTF.